The present T cell receptor beta chain was sequenced within a study of regulatory T cells in long-lasting Graves disease. Indicated time point: newly diagnosed GD, antithyroid drugs for less than 3 months. The TCR library was prepared using RNA isolated from PBMCs. Building of the TCR beta libraries involved iRepertoire HTBI primers and Arm-PCR of CDR3 regions. In TCRdb, the multiplex PCR reads were re-called with MiXCR into one record per CDR3 protein. The sample records around 250,000 distinct CDR3 sequences, 18% being singletons. These same records also appear under a second study, on T cells in Graves' hyperthyroidism and ophthalmopathy.

The material was peripheral blood mononuclear cells (PBMCs), obtained at new diagnosis, from a patient treated with antithyroid drugs. This receptor was taken from a woman aged 30 to 39 with Graves disease.

The CDR3 sequence: CSVSGRANQPQHF. CDR3 DNA sequence: TGCAGCGTCTCTGGCAGGGCTAATCAGCCCCAGCATTTT. The V call is TRBV29-1, the J call TRBJ1-5; the D gene is possibly TRBD1 (5 bases). The germline V gene encodes CDR1 SQVTM and CDR2 ANQGSEA. The CDR3 is 13 residues long. Trimming took off 6 bases at V and 4 bases at J, with 13 bases between the two ends. Combining the CDR3 with reference TRBV29-1 and TRBJ1-5 gives the whole variable domain SAVISQKPSRDICQRGTSLTIQCQVDSQVTMMFWYRQQPGQSLTLIATANQGSEATYESGFVIDKFPISRPNLTFSTLTVSNMSPEDSSIYLCSVSGRANQPQHFGDGTRLSIL.